Each of the 24 T cell receptor beta chains below was sequenced from the same sample in a study of blood T cells in healthy people across ages. Primed by a sample-barcoded 5' primer and a J-beta primer mix, a second PCR proceeded for roughly 7 to 12 cycles. MiXCR was run by TCRdb on the 5' RACE reads, yielding one entry per CDR3 protein. The sample carries about 930,000 distinct CDR3 sequences, under 35% recorded once. These data are also associated with another study on T cells of mothers and their children.

Sequenced sample: blood. Every receptor here comes from a woman between 35 and 50 years old in good health.

This clonotype came up a few times. DNA for the CDR3: TGTGCCAGCAGCTCCGGGACAGGAGATGCCAATGAGCAGTTCTTC. Protein: CASSSGTGDANEQFF. This sequence joins TRBV7-9 and TRBJ2-1; the match to TRBD1 covers 8 bases. Losses at the gene ends were 4 bases for V and 6 bases for J; bases not matched to a gene: 8. This CDR3 contains 15 residues. CDR1 and CDR2 (germline): SEHNR, FQNEAQ (reference sequence).

The CDR3 spells CSARESGGANGYTF. CDR3 DNA: TGCAGTGCTAGAGAGTCCGGGGGCGCTAATGGCTACACCTTC. The rearrangement links TRBV20-1 to TRBJ1-2; possible D gene TRBD1, 6 bases. From germline, CDR1 is DFQATT and CDR2 SNEGSKA (reference sequence). V lost 0 bases to trimming and J lost 6 bases, with 14 bases between them. The CDR3 has 14 amino acids.

There are a few counts of this clonotype. The chain is built from TRBV20-1 and TRBJ1-3; D remains unclear. The germline V and J ends were trimmed by 1 base and 1 base, with 5 bases remaining between them. The germline CDR1 and CDR2 sequences are DFQATT and SNEGSKA (reference sequence). CDR3 length equals 13 residues. This chain's CDR3 is CSARATSGNTIYF. The CDR3, as DNA: TGCAGTGCTAGAGCAACATCTGGAAACACCATATATTTT.

This clonotype was counted between two and nine times. V and J are TRBV7-9 and TRBJ1-2; D gene uncertain. V shed 2 bases and J shed 0 bases, with 13 bases lying between them. The CDR3 runs 16 residues. CDR1 and CDR2 (germline): SEHNR, FQNEAQ (reference sequence). The DNA for the CDR3 is TGTGCCAGCAGCTTACACGGGGAGGGATCTAACTATGGCTACACCTTC. Its translation is CASSLHGEGSNYGYTF. Full variable domain (outside the CDR3, taken from reference TRBV7-9 and TRBJ1-2): DTGVSQNPRHKITKRGQNVTFRCDPISEHNRLYWYRQTLGQGPEFLTYFQNEAQLEKSRLLSDRFSAERPKGSFSTLEIQRTEQGDSAMYLCASSLHGEGSNYGYTFGSGTRLTVV.

The chain joins TRBV7-8 to TRBJ2-7; D not certain. CDR1 and CDR2 (germline): SGHVS, FQNEAQ. Trimming left V 6 bases short and J 3 bases short, with 12 bases between. This CDR3 has 13 amino acids. The CDR3 nucleotides are TGTGCCAGCAGTTACTCCCTATTCTACGAGCAGTACTTC. Its protein product is CASSYSLFYEQYF. Based on the CDR3 plus reference TRBV7-8 and TRBJ2-7, the full variable domain is GAGVSQSPRYKVAKRGQDVALRCDPISGHVSLFWYQQALGQGPEFLTYFQNEAQLDKSGLPSDRFFAERPEGSVSTLKIQRTQQEDSAVYLCASSYSLFYEQYFGPGTRLTVT.

The chain employs TRBV28 and TRBJ1-2; D remains unclear. This CDR3 has 17 residues. V was cut by 2 bases and J by 0 bases, with 16 bases left in between. Germline CDR1 reads MDHEN; CDR2 reads SYDVKM. The CDR3 DNA reads as TGTGCCAGCAGTTTAGTTGCTCAGAGTTTAGCTAACTATGGCTACACCTTC. Its protein is CASSLVAQSLANYGYTF.

The chain recombines TRBV20-1 with TRBJ2-3, with 9 bases matching TRBD1. After removal of 3 bases from V and 0 bases from J, the junction contained 10 bases not matched to a gene. The germline CDR1 and CDR2 sequences are DFQATT and SNEGSKA (reference sequence). The CDR3 sequence is 17 residues long. CDR3 sequence: CSASQGQGYASTDTQYF. CDR3 bases: TGCAGTGCTAGCCAGGGACAGGGATATGCTAGCACAGATACGCAGTATTTT.

The table lists this clonotype with many counts. The CDR3 DNA sequence: TGCGCCAGCAGACGGCGACAGAGCCTGACCGAAGCTAACTATGGCTACACCTTC. Its protein is CASRRRQSLTEANYGYTF. The chain is built from TRBV5-1 and TRBJ1-2; D may be TRBD1 (5 bases). The CDR3 has 18 residues. V lost 5 bases and J 0 bases, leaving 23 bases between the germline ends. Germline loops: CDR1 SGHRS, CDR2 YFSETQ. Filled out from reference TRBV5-1 and TRBJ1-2, the complete variable domain reads KAGVTQTPRYLIKTRGQQVTLSCSPISGHRSVSWYQQTPGQGLQFLFEYFSETQRNKGNFPGRFSGRQFSNSRSEMNVSTLELGDSALYLCASRRRQSLTEANYGYTFGSGTRLTVV.

This clonotype was seen once. This rearrangement joins TRBV28 to TRBJ2-7; D possibly corresponds to TRBD2 (6 bases). CDR3 length: 18 amino acids. V was clipped by 7 bases and J by 3 bases, with 28 bases between them. The germline gives CDR1 MDHEN, CDR2 SYDVKM. The CDR3 DNA sequence: TGTGCCAGCATTGGGTCTAGGTACGGCCCAACGGGGGACTACGAGCAGTACTTC. Protein: CASIGSRYGPTGDYEQYF.

This clonotype was observed at least ten times. The CDR3 DNA reads as TGCAGCGCCGGGGACAATAATGAGCAGTTCTTC. Its protein product is CSAGDNNEQFF. The genes are TRBV29-1 and TRBJ2-1, with D maybe TRBD1 (6 bases). Trimming pared 7 bases from V and 7 bases from J, leaving 11 bases between. The CDR3 runs 11 residues. The germline gives CDR1 SQVTM, CDR2 ANQGSEA.

This clonotype was counted many times. This chain uses TRBV7-3 with TRBJ2-7; D is undetermined. Trimming pared 5 bases from V and 5 bases from J, leaving 16 bases between. The CDR3 has 14 residues. Germline V CDR1 and CDR2: SGHTA, FQGTGA. The CDR3 loop reads CASSTTHSSHEQYF. The CDR3 DNA reads as TGTGCCAGCAGCACCACGCACTCGTCCCACGAGCAGTACTTC.

The chain couples TRBV7-3 to TRBJ2-3; a weak D match, TRBD2 (5 bases). Trimming shortened V by 6 bases and J by 4 bases, and 20 bases separated the two germline ends. The CDR3 covers 16 residues. Germline loops: CDR1 SGHTA, CDR2 FQGTGA. This CDR3 reads CASSPPPLVLADTQYF. CDR3 coding DNA: TGTGCCAGCAGTCCCCCCCCACTAGTGTTGGCAGATACGCAGTATTTT.

In its sample, this clonotype was seen many times. The rearrangement uses TRBV7-9 and TRBJ2-7; D might be TRBD1 (5 bases). The CDR3 is made up of 13 amino acids. Germline-derived CDR1 and CDR2 are SEHNR and FQNEAQ (reference sequence). Trimming shortened V by 3 bases and J by 5 bases, and 11 bases separated the two germline ends. The CDR3 DNA follows: TGTGCCAGCAGCTTGAGCAGGGCCGACGAGCAGTACTTC. Its translation: CASSLSRADEQYF.

Concerning this clonotype: Relative to the germline gene, one junction end is altered; a read error may explain this. The chain uses TRBV19 and TRBJ1-1, with D possibly matching TRBD1 (6 bases). The CDR3 contains 14 residues. Germline CDR1 and CDR2: LNHDA and SQIVND (reference sequence). The CDR3: CAISITGLNTEAFF. The CDR3 nucleotides are TGTGCCATTAGTATAACAGGGTTGAACACTGAAGCTTTCTTT.

The rearrangement uses TRBV27 and TRBJ1-1, with D possibly being TRBD1 (5 bases). Trimming left V 5 bases short and J 1 base short, with 17 bases between. The CDR3 has 16 residues. The germline V gene encodes CDR1 MNHEY and CDR2 SMNVEV (reference sequence). The CDR3 is CASSPSWGRKNTEAFF. The CDR3 DNA reads TGTGCCAGCAGTCCCTCTTGGGGGAGGAAGAACACTGAAGCTTTCTTT.

The chain has TRBV2 and TRBJ1-5; the match to TRBD1 covers 9 bases. CDR3 size: 13 residues. Per the germline V gene, CDR1 is SNHLY and CDR2 is FYNNEI. The V segment lost 9 bases and the J segment 5 bases; nucleotides outside the gene matches: 5. CDR3 amino acids: CASHRTGDQPQHF. The CDR3 DNA follows: TGTGCCAGTCATCGGACAGGGGATCAGCCCCAGCATTTT.

There are many counts of this clonotype. The chain is built from TRBV5-1 and TRBJ2-7, with a tentative D call TRBD1 (6 bases). V dropped 3 bases and J dropped 2 bases, with 15 bases sitting between them. The germline V gene has CDR1 SGHRS and CDR2 YFSETQ. CDR3 length: 15 amino acids. For the CDR3, the DNA is TGCGCCAGCAGCTCACAGGGAGAACGAACCTACGAGCAGTACTTC. This codes for CASSSQGERTYEQYF.

The chain couples TRBV7-2 to TRBJ2-5, with TRBD1 matching over 7 bases. Germline V lookup: CDR1 SGHTA, CDR2 FQGNSA. The CDR3 length is 15 residues. V lost 3 bases, J lost 2 bases, and 6 bases stayed unmatched. CDR3 residues: CASSFPRQGQETQYF. The CDR3 nucleotides are TGTGCCAGCAGCTTCCCGAGACAGGGACAAGAGACCCAGTACTTC.

Many counts were recorded for this clonotype. This chain connects TRBV28 to TRBJ2-4, with a possible D match to TRBD1 (5 bases). Germline values: CDR1 MDHEN, CDR2 SYDVKM. The germline V and J ends were trimmed by 5 bases and 5 bases, with 13 bases remaining between them. CDR3 length: 14 residues. The DNA of the CDR3 is TGTGCCAGCAGTCCATACAGGAAACAAAACATTCAGTACTTC. Translating it yields CASSPYRKQNIQYF. Drawing the rest from reference TRBV28 and TRBJ2-4, the complete variable domain is DVKVTQSSRYLVKRTGEKVFLECVQDMDHENMFWYRQDPGLGLRLIYFSYDVKMKEKGDIPEGYSVSREKKERFSLILESASTNQTSMYLCASSPYRKQNIQYFGAGTRLSVL.

At least ten counts were recorded for this clonotype. This chain joins TRBV3-1 and TRBJ1-2; D is uncertain. Trimming shortened V by 1 base and J by 4 bases, and 13 bases separated the two germline ends. This CDR3 region has 15 residues. The germline CDR1 and CDR2 sequences are LGHDT and YNNKEL (reference sequence). This chain's CDR3 is CASSQARTGVYGYTF. The CDR3 nucleotides read TGTGCCAGCAGCCAAGCCAGGACCGGAGTCTATGGCTACACCTTC.

There are many counts of this clonotype. The CDR3 reads CATSRDSGRARGYTF. The CDR3 nucleotides read TGTGCCACCAGCAGAGATTCGGGCAGGGCCCGTGGCTACACCTTC. This chain connects TRBV15 to TRBJ1-2, with a weak D call TRBD1 (5 bases). Trimming took off 0 bases at V and 7 bases at J, with 15 bases between the two ends. The CDR3 spans 15 residues. Germline CDR1 reads LNHNV; CDR2 reads YYDKDF (reference sequence).

This chain uses TRBV5-1 with TRBJ2-5, with D tentatively TRBD1 (6 bases). Trimming took 2 bases from V and 0 from J, leaving 8 bases between them. The length of the CDR3 is 14 residues. Germline V gives CDR1 SGHRS, CDR2 YFSETQ. Here the CDR3 DNA reads TGCGCCAGCAGCTTCCGGGACAACCAAGAGACCCAGTACTTC. Residues: CASSFRDNQETQYF.

This clonotype turned up a few times. The rearrangement joins TRBV3-1 to TRBJ1-1; a weak D match, TRBD1 (5 bases). The length of the CDR3 is 14 residues. The V and J ends lost 0 bases and 3 bases respectively, with 8 bases between them. Per germline, CDR1 LGHDT and CDR2 YNNKEL (reference sequence). CDR3 sequence: CASSQDTGYTEAFF. The DNA for the CDR3 is TGTGCCAGCAGCCAAGACACAGGATACACTGAAGCTTTCTTT.

This clonotype was seen at least ten times. This sequence joins TRBV29-1 and TRBJ1-1; unclear D gene. CDR1 is SQVTM and CDR2 is ANQGSEA in the germline V gene. Trimming stripped 5 bases from V and 5 bases from J, with 6 bases between. The CDR3 is 10 residues long. CDR3 sequence: CSVRGTEAFF. Here the CDR3 DNA reads TGCAGCGTTCGGGGAACTGAAGCTTTCTTT.